Listed below are T cell receptor beta chains from one sample, sequenced in a study of blood T cell repertoires in COVID-19. Assay used: immunoSEQ multiplex PCR; TCRdb lists only in-frame clones, some missing. The repertoire holds about 140,000 clones, with about 87% as singletons. Source material: PBMCs or T cells enriched from blood (not recorded which). The receptors were sampled from a man aged 55 to 69 who had recovered from COVID-19. Both conserved end residues are part of each CDR3. D genes are given only for firm matches. Size is stated for part of the rows, as once, few or many counts, or as a class when the clone is expanded.

TRBV5-1	NA	TRBJ2-4	15	TRBD1	CASSLVGTAQNIQYF	TGCGCCAGCAGCTTGGTGGGGACAGCTCAAAACATTCAGTACTTC
TRBV3-1/TRBV3-2	NA	TRBJ2-1	14	NA	CASRRTYLGDEQFF	TGTGCCAGCAGAAGGACCTACCTAGGGGATGAGCAGTTCTTC
TRBV5-8	NA	TRBJ1-5	14	NA	CASSLYSLRQPQHF	TGTGCCAGCAGCTTGTACAGCCTCAGACAGCCCCAGCATTTT
TRBV11-3	NA	TRBJ2-2	14	NA	CASSLQEGTGELFF	TGTGCCAGCAGCCTCCAGGAGGGGACCGGGGAGCTGTTTTTT
TRBV5-1	NA	TRBJ1-6	16	NA	CASSLDGGARYSPLHF	TGCGCCAGCAGCTTGGATGGTGGGGCGCGGTATTCACCCCTCCACTTT
TRBV5-1	NA	TRBJ2-7	12	NA	CASSLFSHEQYF	TGCGCCAGCAGCTTATTTAGCCACGAGCAGTACTTC
TRBV6-5	NA	TRBJ2-7	16	TRBD1	CASSYAKGQGIYEQYF	TGTGCCAGCAGTTACGCCAAGGGACAGGGGATCTACGAGCAGTACTTC
TRBV11-2	NA	TRBJ2-2	13	NA	CASSLLRGLGLFF	TGTGCCAGCAGCTTACTCCGGGGGTTAGGGCTGTTTTTT
TRBV20-1	few	TRBJ1-4	11	NA	CSARLREKLFF	TGCAGTGCTAGATTACGGGAAAAACTGTTTTTT
TRBV5-4	few	TRBJ1-1	13	NA	CASSFDPGYEAFF	TGTGCCAGCAGCTTCGACCCAGGCTATGAAGCTTTCTTT
TRBV28	NA	TRBJ1-5	16	NA	CASILGGEMGNQPQHF	TGTGCCAGCATTCTAGGAGGGGAAATGGGCAATCAGCCCCAGCATTTT
TRBV6-6	NA	TRBJ1-1	14	NA	CASSPQGILSSAFF	TGTGCCAGCAGCCCACAGGGAATTCTCTCATCGGCTTTCTTT
TRBV4-1	NA	TRBJ2-1	13	NA	CASSQDDELEQFF	TGCGCCAGCAGCCAAGATGATGAGCTGGAGCAGTTCTTC
TRBV5-1	NA	TRBJ2-1	15	NA	CASSDTRATYNEQFF	TGCGCCAGCAGTGATACCAGGGCGACCTACAATGAGCAGTTCTTC
TRBV11-2	few	TRBJ1-2	11	NA	CASSSSYGYTF	TGTGCCAGCAGCTCATCATATGGCTACACCTTC
TRBV5-1	NA	TRBJ1-4	13	NA	CASSPTSEEKLFF	TGCGCCAGCAGCCCAACCTCAGAAGAAAAACTGTTTTTT
TRBV5-1	NA	TRBJ2-1	14	NA	CASSSNGGSDEQFF	TGCGCCAGCAGCTCAAACGGCGGGTCTGATGAGCAGTTCTTC
TRBV5-1	NA	TRBJ2-7	13	TRBD1	CASSRDRGYEQYF	TGCGCCAGCAGTCGGGACAGGGGCTACGAGCAGTACTTC
TRBV19	NA	TRBJ2-1	17	TRBD1	CASSTTLRRGHYNEQFF	TGTGCCAGTAGTACAACCTTGCGCAGGGGGCATTACAATGAGCAGTTCTTC
TRBV4-1	NA	TRBJ1-5	16	NA	CASSQDTGVGNQPQHF	TGCGCCAGCAGCCAAGATACCGGGGTAGGCAATCAGCCCCAGCATTTT
TRBV11-2	NA	TRBJ1-5	14	TRBD1	CASSRDRGTWPQHF	TGTGCCAGCAGCCGTGACAGGGGAACGTGGCCCCAGCATTTT
TRBV19	NA	TRBJ2-1	15	TRBD2	CASSMVIAGYNEQFF	TGTGCCAGTAGTATGGTAATAGCGGGGTACAATGAGCAGTTCTTC
TRBV7-9	NA	TRBJ1-2	12	NA	CASSFGENGYTF	TGTGCCAGCAGCTTCGGAGAGAATGGCTACACCTTC
TRBV18	NA	TRBJ1-1	17	NA	CASSPPNRGGRNTEAFF	TGTGCCAGCTCACCCCCAAACCGGGGTGGGAGGAACACTGAAGCTTTCTTT
TRBV27	NA	TRBJ2-1	14	TRBD2	CATHTSGRFNEQFF	TGTGCCACCCACACTAGCGGGAGGTTCAATGAGCAGTTCTTC
TRBV9	NA	TRBJ2-1	15	TRBD2	CASSSLAGVYNEQFF	TGTGCCAGCAGCTCCTTAGCGGGTGTCTACAATGAGCAGTTCTTC
TRBV18	NA	TRBJ1-2	13	TRBD1	CASSPDRGYGYTF	TGTGCCAGCTCACCCGACAGGGGATATGGCTACACCTTC
TRBV6-5	once	TRBJ2-7	14	NA	CASSRGVPHYEQYF	TGTGCCAGCAGCAGGGGGGTTCCGCACTACGAGCAGTACTTC
TRBV3-1/TRBV3-2	NA	TRBJ2-1	16	TRBD2	CASSQDPSGGWNEQFF	TGTGCCAGCAGCCAAGATCCTAGCGGGGGTTGGAATGAGCAGTTCTTC
TRBV29-1	few	TRBJ1-5	13	TRBD1	CSVLGTANQPQHF	TGCAGCGTCCTAGGGACAGCTAATCAGCCCCAGCATTTT
TRBV21-1	NA	TRBJ2-2	13	NA	CATRLVRTGELFF	TGTGCCACGAGACTAGTCCGTACCGGGGAGCTGTTTTTT
TRBV18	NA	TRBJ1-1	17	NA	CASSPSRATAHDTEAFF	TGTGCCAGCTCACCATCCAGGGCAACTGCTCATGACACTGAAGCTTTCTTT
TRBV6-4	NA	TRBJ1-1	13	NA	CASRYQENTEAFF	TGTGCCAGCCGATATCAGGAGAACACTGAAGCTTTCTTT
TRBV9	NA	TRBJ2-2	16	NA	CASSPLGVGDTGELFF	TGTGCCAGCAGCCCCCTGGGCGTGGGCGACACCGGGGAGCTGTTTTTT
TRBV14	NA	TRBJ2-7	13	NA	CASSQGGGYEQYF	TGTGCCAGCAGCCAAGGTGGGGGGTACGAGCAGTACTTC
TRBV5-1	few	TRBJ2-2	12	NA	CASSLGPGELFF	TGCGCCAGCAGCTTGGGGCCCGGGGAGCTGTTTTTT
TRBV5-1	NA	TRBJ1-1	13	TRBD1	CASSPGQGTEAFF	TGCGCCAGCAGCCCGGGACAGGGAACCGAAGCTTTCTTT
TRBV6-4	NA	TRBJ2-1	17	TRBD2	CASSPRLAGVFYNEQFF	TGTGCCAGCAGTCCGAGACTAGCGGGAGTCTTCTACAATGAGCAGTTCTTC
TRBV27	NA	TRBJ1-6	15	TRBD1	CASSPGGAGPGPLHF	TGTGCCAGCAGTCCAGGGGGCGCAGGTCCGGGGCCCCTCCACTTT
TRBV5-5	once	TRBJ1-2	15	NA	CASSSFEEGVYGYTF	TGTGCCAGCAGCTCCTTCGAAGAGGGCGTCTATGGCTACACCTTC
TRBV6-1	NA	TRBJ1-6	15	NA	CASSEVPRGGSPLHF	TGTGCCAGCAGTGAAGTTCCCCGGGGAGGTTCACCCCTCCACTTT